This T cell receptor beta chain is from a study of beta chain features in type 1 diabetes. From germline, CDR1 is MDHEN and CDR2 SYDVKM. V was shortened by 4 bases and J by 5 bases, with 17 bases between the two germline ends. The CDR3 consists of 15 residues. This clone was seen more than once but under ten times. The investigators reverse transcribed all of the isolated RNA, so they sequenced expressed TCRB transcripts. Regulatory, naive and central memory T cell samples averaged around 3.6 million reads. Repertoires were generated with immunoSEQ multiplex PCR, while TCRdb's copy carries only in-frame clones and drops some. The data hold more than 150,000 clones, with 13% observed a single time.

Sequenced input: central memory CD4+ T cells from blood. The TCR originated in a woman aged 18-30 years in good health. The V call is TRBV28, the J call TRBJ2-5, with a tentative D call TRBD2 (7 bases). The CDR3 protein is CASSSQGGSRETQYF. CDR3 nucleotide sequence: TGTGCCAGCAGTTCACAGGGAGGGTCAAGGGAGACCCAGTACTTC.